The rows below give T cell receptor beta chains drawn from one sample of a study of blood T cell repertoires in COVID-19. This table comes from immunoSEQ multiplex PCR, and its TCRdb copy is limited to in-frame clones, with some not included. The table lists about 200,000 clones, 82% of them singletons. Material: PBMCs or T cells enriched from blood (not recorded which). These receptors were collected from a man between 40 and 49 years old who had recovered from COVID-19. The conserved cysteine and the conserved F or W are not part of the CDR3 here. A D gene is named only where the DNA matches it firmly.

v_gene,d_gene,CDR3aa
TRBV11-1,-,ASSSPGTLYSYEQY
TRBV21-1,-,ASHLPGYNEQF
TRBV10-1,-,AGYVYRARNTEAF
TRBV9,-,ASSVRGTSSYEQY
TRBV7-8,TRBD1,ASSSRDSASAEAF
TRBV29-1,-,SVVTGPNQPQH
TRBV9,-,ASSADSATEAF
TRBV6-4,TRBD2,ASSAQGLAGTIGELF
TRBV5-4,TRBD1,ASSGGQAGNTIY
TRBV18,-,ASSPPGGRGEQPQH
TRBV6-1,-,ASSEGYAGNTEAF
TRBV29-1,TRBD1,SVEGRGRNYGYT
TRBV21-1,-,ASSAGQRNSYEQY
TRBV10-3,TRBD1,ATLPAGTAEYGYT
TRBV7-9,-,ASSLGGLGGELF
TRBV4-2,-,ASSQDRARYNSPLH